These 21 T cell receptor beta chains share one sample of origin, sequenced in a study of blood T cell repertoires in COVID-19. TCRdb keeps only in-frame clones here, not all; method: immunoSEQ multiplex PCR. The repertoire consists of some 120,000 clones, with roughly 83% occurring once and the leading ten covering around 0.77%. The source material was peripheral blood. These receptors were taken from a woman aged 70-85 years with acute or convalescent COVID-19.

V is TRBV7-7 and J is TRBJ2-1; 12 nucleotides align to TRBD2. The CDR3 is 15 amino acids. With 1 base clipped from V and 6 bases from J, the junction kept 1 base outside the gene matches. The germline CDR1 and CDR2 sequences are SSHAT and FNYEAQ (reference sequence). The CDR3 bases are TGTGCCAGCAGCTTAGGGACTAGCGGGACCAATGAGCAGTTCTTC. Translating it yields CASSLGTSGTNEQFF.

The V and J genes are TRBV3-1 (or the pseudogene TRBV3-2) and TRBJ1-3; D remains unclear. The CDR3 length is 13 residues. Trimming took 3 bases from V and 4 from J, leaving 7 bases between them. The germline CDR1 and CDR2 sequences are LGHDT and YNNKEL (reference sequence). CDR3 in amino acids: CASSQLQGNTIYF. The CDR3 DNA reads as TGTGCCAGCAGCCAGTTACAGGGAAACACCATATATTTT.

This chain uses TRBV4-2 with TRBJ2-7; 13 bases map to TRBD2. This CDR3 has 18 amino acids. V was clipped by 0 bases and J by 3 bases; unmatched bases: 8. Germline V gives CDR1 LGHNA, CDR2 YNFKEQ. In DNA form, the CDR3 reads TGTGCCAGCAGCCAAGATCTCCCACGGACTAGCGGGAGCTACGAGCAGTACTTC. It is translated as CASSQDLPRTSGSYEQYF.

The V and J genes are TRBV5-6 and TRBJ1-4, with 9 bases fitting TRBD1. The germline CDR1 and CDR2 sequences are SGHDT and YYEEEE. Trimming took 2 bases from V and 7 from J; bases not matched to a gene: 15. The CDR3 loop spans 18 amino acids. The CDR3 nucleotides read TGTGCCAGCAGCTTAACAACAGGGGGCGCGGGCCGGGCTGAAAAACTGTTTTTT. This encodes CASSLTTGGAGRAEKLFF.

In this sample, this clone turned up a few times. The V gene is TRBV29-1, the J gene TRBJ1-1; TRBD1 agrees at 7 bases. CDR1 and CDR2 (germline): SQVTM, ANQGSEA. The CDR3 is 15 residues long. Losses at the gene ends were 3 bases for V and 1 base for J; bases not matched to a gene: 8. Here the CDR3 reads CSVDPVQGRNTEAFF. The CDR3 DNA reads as TGCAGCGTTGATCCCGTACAGGGGAGGAACACTGAAGCTTTCTTT.

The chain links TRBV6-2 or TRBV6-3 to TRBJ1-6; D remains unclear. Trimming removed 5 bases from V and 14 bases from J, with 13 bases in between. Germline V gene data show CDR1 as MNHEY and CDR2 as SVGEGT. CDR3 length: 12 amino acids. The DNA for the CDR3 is TGTGCCAGCAGTGCAGACTTCGGTGCCCTCCACTTT. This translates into CASSADFGALHF.

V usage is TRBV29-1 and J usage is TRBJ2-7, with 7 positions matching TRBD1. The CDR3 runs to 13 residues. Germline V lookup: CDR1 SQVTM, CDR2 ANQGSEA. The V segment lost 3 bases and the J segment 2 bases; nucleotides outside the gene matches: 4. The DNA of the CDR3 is TGCAGCGTTGAGGGGACAGTCCCCTACGAGCAGTACTTC. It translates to CSVEGTVPYEQYF.

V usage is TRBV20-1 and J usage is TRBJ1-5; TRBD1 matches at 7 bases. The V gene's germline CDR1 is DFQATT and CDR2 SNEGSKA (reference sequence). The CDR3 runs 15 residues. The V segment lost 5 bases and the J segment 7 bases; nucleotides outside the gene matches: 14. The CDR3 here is CSAGDRVSGVQPQHF. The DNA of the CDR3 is TGCAGTGCTGGTGACAGGGTCAGCGGGGTCCAGCCCCAGCATTTT.

The CDR3 here is CASSQETAQGNGYTF. The CDR3 DNA reads TGTGCCAGCAGCCAAGAAACGGCACAGGGTAATGGCTACACCTTC. The J gene is TRBJ1-2, the V gene TRBV3-1 (or the pseudogene TRBV3-2), with D tentatively TRBD1 (6 bases). V dropped 0 bases and J dropped 6 bases, with 14 bases sitting between them. The CDR3 loop spans 15 amino acids. Per the germline V gene, CDR1 is LGHDT and CDR2 is YNNKEL (reference sequence).

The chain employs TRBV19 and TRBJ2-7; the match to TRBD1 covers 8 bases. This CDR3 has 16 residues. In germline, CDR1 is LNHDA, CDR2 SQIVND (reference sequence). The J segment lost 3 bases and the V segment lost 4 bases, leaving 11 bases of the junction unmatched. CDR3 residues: CASSKSRVTGVYEQYF. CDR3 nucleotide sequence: TGTGCCAGTAGTAAGAGTAGGGTGACAGGGGTCTACGAGCAGTACTTC.

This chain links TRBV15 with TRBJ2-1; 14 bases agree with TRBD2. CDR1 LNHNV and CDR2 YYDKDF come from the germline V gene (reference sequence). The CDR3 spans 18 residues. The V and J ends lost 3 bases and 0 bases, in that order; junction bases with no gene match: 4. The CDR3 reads CATSRTSGRASSYNEQFF. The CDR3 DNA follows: TGTGCCACCAGCAGGACTAGCGGGAGGGCGAGCTCCTACAATGAGCAGTTCTTC.

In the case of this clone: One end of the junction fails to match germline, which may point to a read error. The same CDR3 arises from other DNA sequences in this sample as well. CDR3 nucleotides: TGTGCCAGTAGCCAAGGGAGGAGTCACTCTGGGGCCAACGTCCTGACTTTC. Translated: CASSQGRSHSGANVLTF. The gene calls are TRBV3-1 (or the pseudogene TRBV3-2) and TRBJ2-6; TRBD2 might be the D (6 bases). CDR3 length: 17 amino acids. Germline V gives CDR1 LGHDT, CDR2 YNNKEL (reference sequence).

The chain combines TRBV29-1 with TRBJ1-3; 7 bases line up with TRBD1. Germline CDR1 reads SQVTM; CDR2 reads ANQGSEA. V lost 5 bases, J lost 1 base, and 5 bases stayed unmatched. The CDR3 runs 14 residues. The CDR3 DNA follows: TGCAGCGTTCGTTTGACAGGGTCTGGAAACACCATATATTTT. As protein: CSVRLTGSGNTIYF.

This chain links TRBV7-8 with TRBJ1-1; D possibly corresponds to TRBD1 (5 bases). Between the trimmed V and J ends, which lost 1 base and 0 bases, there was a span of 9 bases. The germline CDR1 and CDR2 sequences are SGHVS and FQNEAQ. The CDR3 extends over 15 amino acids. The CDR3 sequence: CASSLGAGMNTEAFF. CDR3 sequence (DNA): TGTGCCAGCAGCTTAGGAGCAGGGATGAACACTGAAGCTTTCTTT.

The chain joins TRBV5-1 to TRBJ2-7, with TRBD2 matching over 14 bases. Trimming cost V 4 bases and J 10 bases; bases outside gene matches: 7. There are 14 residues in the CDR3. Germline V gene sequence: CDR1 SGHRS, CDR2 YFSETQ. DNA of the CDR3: TGCGCCAGCAGCCTGGGGACTAGCGGGGGTCCTCAGTACTTC. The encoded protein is CASSLGTSGGPQYF.

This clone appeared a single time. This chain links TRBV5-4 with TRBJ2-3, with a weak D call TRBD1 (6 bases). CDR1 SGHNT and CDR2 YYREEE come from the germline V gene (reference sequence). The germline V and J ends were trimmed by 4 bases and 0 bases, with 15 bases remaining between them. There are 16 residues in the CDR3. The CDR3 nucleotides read TGTGCCAGCAGCCTTAAGGACAGTCCTAGCACAGATACGCAGTATTTT. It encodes CASSLKDSPSTDTQYF.

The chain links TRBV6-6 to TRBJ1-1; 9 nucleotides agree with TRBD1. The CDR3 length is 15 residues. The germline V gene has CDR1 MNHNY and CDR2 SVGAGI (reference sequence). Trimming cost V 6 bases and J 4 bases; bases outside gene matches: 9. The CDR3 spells CASRGLQGASTEAFF. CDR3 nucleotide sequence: TGTGCCAGCAGGGGATTACAGGGGGCCAGCACTGAAGCTTTCTTT.

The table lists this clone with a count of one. As DNA, the CDR3 is TGTGCCAGCAGCGTAGAAGACAGGGAAGTATTTGGAAACACCATATATTTT. Translating gives CASSVEDREVFGNTIYF. This sequence joins TRBV9 and TRBJ1-3, with 7 bases that match TRBD1. The CDR3 covers 17 residues. CDR1 and CDR2 from the germline V gene are SGDLS and YYNGEE. V lost 0 bases to trimming and J lost 3 bases; unmatched junction nucleotides: 9.

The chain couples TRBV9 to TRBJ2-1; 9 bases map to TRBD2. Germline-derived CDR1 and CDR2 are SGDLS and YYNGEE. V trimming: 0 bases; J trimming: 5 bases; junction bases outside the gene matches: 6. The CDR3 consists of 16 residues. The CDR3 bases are TGTGCCAGCAGCGTAGAGCTAGCGGGGTCTGACAATGAGCAGTTCTTC. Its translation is CASSVELAGSDNEQFF.

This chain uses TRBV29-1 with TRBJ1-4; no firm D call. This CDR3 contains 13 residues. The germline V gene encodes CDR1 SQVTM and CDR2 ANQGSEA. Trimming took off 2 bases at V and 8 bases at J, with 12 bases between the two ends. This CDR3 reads CSVELWGVEKLFF. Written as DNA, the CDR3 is TGCAGCGTTGAATTGTGGGGAGTCGAAAAACTGTTTTTT. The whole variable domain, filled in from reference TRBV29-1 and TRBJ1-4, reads SAVISQKPSRDICQRGTSLTIQCQVDSQVTMMFWYRQQPGQSLTLIATANQGSEATYESGFVIDKFPISRPNLTFSTLTVSNMSPEDSSIYLCSVELWGVEKLFFGSGTQLSVL.

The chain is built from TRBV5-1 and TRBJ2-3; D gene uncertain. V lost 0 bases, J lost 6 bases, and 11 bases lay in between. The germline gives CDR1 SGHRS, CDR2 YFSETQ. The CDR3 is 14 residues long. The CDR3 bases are TGCGCCAGCAGCTTGGATGGCCCTAGGGATACGCAGTATTTT. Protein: CASSLDGPRDTQYF.